Presented here are 9 T cell receptor beta chains from one specimen sequenced in a study of CD8 T cells in ankylosing spondylitis (dated by TCRdb to 2017 to 2019). Library creation used 5' RACE. Sequencing was carried out with an Illumina HiSeq 2500. TCRdb's own reprocessing of the public reads used fastp at Q25 and MiXCR and kept productive beta chains. Every CDR3 protein is listed once, alongside the most common genes and DNA of its rows. Here the sample has about 130,000 distinct CDR3 sequences; about a tenth occur a single time. The ten most abundant clones make up about 3.6% of the sample. Sequencing was carried out using blood, either unsorted or a sorted T cell fraction (not recorded which). These receptors originate from a male donor with ankylosing spondylitis or in good health (not recorded which).

This clonotype was observed many times. The rearrangement links TRBV25-1 to TRBJ1-2; maybe TRBD1 (6 bases). The germline V and J ends were trimmed by 4 bases and 4 bases, with 7 bases remaining between them. In germline, CDR1 is MGHDK, CDR2 SYGVNS. This CDR3 has 12 amino acids. CDR3 sequence: CASSAGAYGYTF. The CDR3, as DNA: TGTGCCAGCAGTGCAGGGGCCTATGGCTACACCTTC.

This clonotype was recorded many times. The chain is built from TRBV20-1 and TRBJ2-3, with 7 bases fitting TRBD2. Germline V gene lookup returns CDR1 DFQATT and CDR2 SNEGSKA (reference sequence). The trim removed 2 bases at V and 5 bases at J, leaving 4 bases unmatched. The CDR3 has 13 amino acids. The CDR3 DNA reads as TGCAGTGCTAGACGAGGGAGGGGAGATACGCAGTATTTT. This encodes CSARRGRGDTQYF.

This clonotype was observed many times. V is TRBV4-1 and J is TRBJ2-3; D gene uncertain. V lost 1 base and J 2 bases, leaving 10 bases between the germline ends. The germline gives CDR1 MGHRA, CDR2 YSYEKL. The CDR3 extends over 15 amino acids. CDR3 in DNA: TGCGCCAGCAGCCAAGGTAGAGGAATCACAGATACGCAGTATTTT. Translated: CASSQGRGITDTQYF.

This clonotype was counted ten times or more. The chain combines TRBV20-1 with TRBJ2-7; 9 bases align to TRBD1. With 5 bases clipped from V and 2 bases from J, the junction kept 7 bases outside the gene matches. The CDR3 consists of 14 residues. Germline assignment: CDR1 DFQATT and CDR2 SNEGSKA (reference sequence). CDR3 sequence reads: CSAEADRGPYEQYF. The CDR3 DNA reads TGCAGTGCTGAAGCGGACAGGGGACCCTACGAGCAGTACTTC.

There are many counts of this clonotype. The chain has TRBV4-3 and TRBJ1-2, with a possible D match to TRBD1 (5 bases). Germline V gene sequence: CDR1 LGHNA, CDR2 YSLEER. This CDR3 comprises 13 residues. Trimming removed 3 bases from V and 2 bases from J, with 7 bases in between. The CDR3 here is CASSQGRNYGYTF. CDR3 DNA: TGCGCCAGCAGCCAGGGACGGAACTATGGCTACACCTTC.

The chain combines TRBV18 with TRBJ2-1; D possibly corresponds to TRBD2 (5 bases). Germline values: CDR1 KGHSH, CDR2 LQKENI. V dropped 4 bases and J dropped 2 bases, with 12 bases sitting between them. The CDR3 runs to 15 residues. The CDR3 DNA is TGTGCCAGCTCACTTCCTAGCCTCACCTACAATGAGCAGTTCTTC. Protein: CASSLPSLTYNEQFF.

This clonotype was counted many times. The rearrangement links TRBV20-1 to TRBJ1-2, with D possibly TRBD1 on 5 matching bases. Deletions cut 1 base from V and 1 base from J, with 10 bases between. Per germline, CDR1 DFQATT and CDR2 SNEGSKA (reference sequence). The CDR3 is made up of 14 amino acids. DNA of the CDR3: TGCAGTGCTAGAGCGGGGCAGATTAACTATGGCTACACCTTC. It encodes CSARAGQINYGYTF.

V usage is TRBV28 and J usage is TRBJ1-5; maybe TRBD1 (5 bases). Trimming removed 4 bases from V and 0 bases from J, with 13 bases in between. The germline CDR1 and CDR2 sequences are MDHEN and SYDVKM. The CDR3 length is 16 residues. CDR3 sequence (DNA): TGTGCCAGCAGTTATGGGGGAAGGGGTAGCAATCAGCCCCAGCATTTT. Encoded protein: CASSYGGRGSNQPQHF.

At least ten counts were recorded for this clonotype. The chain joins TRBV5-1 to TRBJ1-4; D is perhaps TRBD1 (6 bases). V was cut by 0 bases and J by 4 bases, with 10 bases left in between. The germline V gene encodes CDR1 SGHRS and CDR2 YFSETQ. This CDR3 spans 15 amino acids. CDR3 DNA: TGCGCCAGCAGCTTGGACAGGGCGGATAATGAAAAACTGTTTTTT. This encodes CASSLDRADNEKLFF. The whole variable domain, remainder taken from reference TRBV5-1 and TRBJ1-4, is KAGVTQTPRYLIKTRGQQVTLSCSPISGHRSVSWYQQTPGQGLQFLFEYFSETQRNKGNFPGRFSGRQFSNSRSEMNVSTLELGDSALYLCASSLDRADNEKLFFGSGTQLSVL.